The clone carrying this T cell receptor beta chain was counted at least ten times. With V trimmed by 4 bases and J by 8 bases, 10 bases remained unmatched. CDR1 is SQVTM, CDR2 ANQGSEA, per germline. This CDR3 is 13 amino acids long. In TCRdb, the 5' RACE reads were re-called with MiXCR into one record per CDR3 protein. The top ten clones hold about 6.5% of a sample with about 240,000 distinct CDR3 sequences, 7.5% to 9% of them seen once. This sample is drawn from a study of CD8 T cells in ankylosing spondylitis. Material for sequencing was blood, either unsorted or a sorted T cell fraction (not recorded which). The gene calls are TRBV29-1 and TRBJ1-2; 7 nucleotides align to TRBD1. The receptor was isolated from a male donor with ankylosing spondylitis or in good health (not recorded which). CDR3 sequence: CSVGFTGADGYTF. CDR3 bases: TGCAGCGTTGGATTCACAGGGGCAGACGGCTACACCTTC.